This T cell receptor (beta chain) was retrieved from a study of shared clonotypes between healthy human individuals. CD45RO+ cells plus CCR7-negative CD45RA+ TemRA cells formed CD8 memory. Deletions cut 4 bases from V and 0 bases from J, with 10 bases between. The length of the CDR3 is 14 residues. Germline CDR1 GTSNPN, CDR2 SVGIG (reference sequence). Deep was the level at which the assay was run. Assay used: immunoSEQ multiplex PCR; TCRdb lists only in-frame clones, some missing. The table lists about 380,000 clones, roughly 96% of them singletons. The sequencing input was memory CD8+ T cells sorted from blood. Subset described: CD45RO+ cells pooled with CCR7-negative TemRA cells. This chain links TRBV30 with TRBJ1-3; D is unclear. This receptor was identified in a man younger than 45 in good health. The CDR3 protein is CAWTSGSSGNTIYF. The CDR3 region has the DNA TGTGCCTGGACATCGGGGAGCTCTGGAAACACCATATATTTT. Full variable domain (missing parts from reference TRBV30 and TRBJ1-3): SQTIHQWPATLVQPVGSPLSLECTVEGTSNPNLYWYRQAAGRGLQLLFYSVGIGQISSEVPQNLSASRPQDRQFILSSKKLLLSDSGFYLCAWTSGSSGNTIYFGEGSWLTVV.